The rows below give T cell receptor beta chains drawn from one sample of a study of beta chain features in type 1 diabetes. Only in-frame clones appear in the TCRdb table, and some are missing; sequencing was by immunoSEQ multiplex PCR. The data hold roughly 500,000 clones, with about an eighth observed a single time. Source material: naive CD4+ T cells from blood. These receptors were collected from a woman aged 18-29 years in good health. The CDR3 runs from the conserved cysteine through the conserved F or W. A D gene is named only where the DNA matches it firmly. Rows give clone size only sometimes, using once, few, many, or a class for an expanded clone.

clone_size	v_call	d_call	j_call	cdr3_aa	cdr3_nt
few	TRBV7-2	TRBD1	TRBJ1-2	CASSFDRAGIYGYTF	TGTGCCAGCAGCTTCGACAGGGCGGGGATTTATGGCTACACCTTC
few	TRBV11-2	-	TRBJ2-2	CASSLDRSGELFF	TGTGCCAGCAGCTTAGACCGGAGCGGGGAGCTGTTTTTT
few	TRBV6-5	-	TRBJ2-3	CASSILDTQYF	TGTGCCAGCAGTATCCTTGATACGCAGTATTTT
few	TRBV18	-	TRBJ2-5	CASSPRASVETQYF	TGTGCCAGCTCACCACGGGCATCTGTGGAGACCCAGTACTTC
-	TRBV30	-	TRBJ1-2	CAWTKTGEGYTF	TGTGCCTGGACGAAAACAGGCGAGGGCTACACCTTC
few	TRBV20-1	TRBD1	TRBJ1-1	CSAGTGEEAFF	TGCAGTGCTGGGACAGGAGAGGAAGCTTTCTTT
few	TRBV28	-	TRBJ2-6	CASRRMTGAGANVLTF	TGTGCCAGCAGACGTATGACTGGAGCTGGGGCCAACGTCCTGACTTTC
-	TRBV28	-	TRBJ1-1	CASSLGQNNEAFF	TGTGCCAGCAGTTTAGGGCAGAACAATGAAGCTTTCTTT
few	TRBV9	TRBD1	TRBJ2-2	CASSARQGSTGELFF	TGTGCCAGCAGCGCCCGACAGGGGAGCACCGGGGAGCTGTTTTTT
few	TRBV7-2	-	TRBJ2-3	CASSLALGPDTQYF	TGTGCCAGCAGCTTAGCGTTGGGTCCCGATACGCAGTATTTT
many	TRBV30	-	TRBJ2-1	CAWSVGGRVYNEQFF	TGTGCCTGGAGTGTAGGCGGCAGGGTCTACAATGAGCAGTTCTTC
-	TRBV7-9	-	TRBJ2-2	CASSYQGSSIGELFF	TGTGCCAGCAGCTACCAGGGGTCAAGTATCGGGGAGCTGTTTTTT
-	TRBV9	TRBD2	TRBJ2-7	CASSASGSGEQYF	TGTGCCAGCAGCGCTAGCGGGAGTGGTGAGCAGTACTTC
-	TRBV20-1	-	TRBJ2-1	CSAIGNEQFF	TGCAGTGCGATAGGCAATGAGCAGTTCTTC
few	TRBV4-2	-	TRBJ1-2	CASSQDHGYGYTF	TGTGCCAGCAGCCAAGATCACGGCTATGGCTACACCTTC
few	TRBV6-1	-	TRBJ1-5	CASSTSTYQPQHF	TGTGCCAGCAGTACATCCACTTATCAGCCCCAGCATTTT
few	TRBV7-9	-	TRBJ1-2	CASSFGSNYGYTF	TGTGCCAGCAGCTTCGGATCCAACTATGGCTACACCTTC
few	TRBV2	TRBD1	TRBJ1-2	CAILRTGGKYGYTF	TGTGCCATCCTGCGAACAGGGGGTAAATATGGCTACACCTTC
-	TRBV19	-	TRBJ1-4	CASNRSPTTNEKLFF	TGTGCCAGTAACAGGAGCCCTACAACTAATGAAAAACTGTTTTTT
few	TRBV7-9	TRBD1	TRBJ2-1	CASSLRTGDNEQFF	TGTGCCAGCAGCTTAAGGACAGGGGACAATGAGCAGTTCTTC
-	TRBV9	-	TRBJ2-3	CASSVEVGTQYF	TGTGCCAGCAGCGTAGAGGTTGGTACGCAGTATTTT
few	TRBV7-2	-	TRBJ2-3	CASSLAGITDTQYF	TGTGCCAGCAGCTTAGCCGGAATCACAGATACGCAGTATTTT
-	TRBV5-1	-	TRBJ2-3	CASSLVPRTAVSTQYF	TGCGCCAGCAGCTTAGTTCCCCGGACTGCCGTGTCTACGCAGTATTTT
-	TRBV9	TRBD2	TRBJ2-3	CASSVTSVTDTQYF	TGTGCCAGCAGCGTAACTAGCGTAACAGATACGCAGTATTTT
few	TRBV5-1	-	TRBJ2-1	CASSLIGSLWKNEQFF	TGCGCCAGCAGCTTGATTGGGTCTTTGTGGAAGAATGAGCAGTTCTTC
-	TRBV5-1	TRBD2	TRBJ2-1	CASSLSVLAGSNEQFF	TGCGCCAGCAGCTTGTCGGTACTAGCGGGAAGCAATGAGCAGTTCTTC
-	TRBV2	-	TRBJ2-3	CASGGATDTQYF	TGTGCCAGCGGGGGGGCCACAGATACGCAGTATTTT
few	TRBV27	-	TRBJ2-3	CASSFYLADTQYF	TGTGCCAGCAGTTTTTACCTCGCAGATACGCAGTATTTT
few	TRBV25-1	-	TRBJ1-2	CASSEWGRSAYGYTF	TGTGCCAGCAGTGAATGGGGGAGGTCAGCCTATGGCTACACCTTC
-	TRBV7-2	-	TRBJ2-5	CASSLGGPGETQYF	TGTGCCAGCAGCTTAGGGGGACCAGGAGAGACCCAGTACTTC
-	TRBV7-9	-	TRBJ2-1	CASSPRQGSYNEQFF	TGTGCCAGCAGCCCACGCCAGGGCTCCTACAATGAGCAGTTCTTC
many	TRBV4-3	-	TRBJ2-1	CASSQGLDEQFF	TGCGCCAGCAGCCAAGGCCTTGATGAGCAGTTCTTC
few	TRBV5-4	-	TRBJ2-1	CASSLFSWDKGDEQFF	TGTGCCAGCAGCTTGTTCTCCTGGGACAAAGGGGATGAGCAGTTCTTC
-	TRBV28	-	TRBJ1-6	CASSLNPRDNSPLHF	TGTGCCAGCAGTTTAAATCCCAGGGATAATTCACCCCTCCACTTT
-	TRBV2	-	TRBJ2-2	CASSALRVNTGELFF	TGTGCCAGCAGTGCGCTCAGGGTGAACACCGGGGAGCTGTTTTTT
few	TRBV2	-	TRBJ2-7	CASNTFGQGGHEQYF	TGTGCCAGCAATACTTTCGGGCAGGGCGGCCACGAGCAGTACTTC
-	TRBV2	-	TRBJ1-1	CASTRTEAFF	TGTGCCAGCACCAGGACTGAAGCTTTCTTT
-	TRBV9	-	TRBJ1-1	CASSVGGRQDTEAFF	TGTGCCAGCAGCGTAGGGGGTCGTCAGGACACTGAAGCTTTCTTT
-	TRBV19	-	TRBJ1-2	CASSMRGTGYTF	TGTGCCAGTAGTATGCGAGGGACCGGCTACACCTTC
-	TRBV4-1	-	TRBJ2-5	CASSQGAQETQYF	TGCGCCAGCAGCCAGGGGGCCCAAGAGACCCAGTACTTC
few	TRBV12-5	-	TRBJ2-1	CASGLEGKGDEQFF	TGTGCTAGTGGCCTCGAGGGGAAGGGCGATGAGCAGTTCTTC
few	TRBV7-2	-	TRBJ2-1	CASSRSGRLNEQFF	TGTGCCAGCAGCCGATCCGGACGTCTCAATGAGCAGTTCTTC
-	TRBV27	TRBD2	TRBJ2-3	CASSLGAGVTDTQYF	TGTGCCAGCAGTTTAGGAGCGGGGGTCACAGATACGCAGTATTTT